This T cell receptor beta chain is from a study of CD8 T cells in Susac syndrome. This CDR3 is built from 15 residues. Deletions cut 3 bases from V and 4 bases from J, with 15 bases between. Random hexamers served to reverse transcribe about 0.5 to 1 ug RNA. TCRdb processed the immunoSEQ multiplex PCR reads anew with MiXCR; each CDR3 protein has one entry. The sample lists some 160,000 distinct CDR3 sequences; around 92% were seen once. Broader study findings: The study's TCR sequencing and HLA analysis covered a relatively small number of individuals, and the study acknowledged this.

About this clonotype: Its antigen is not known.

This clonotype originated in a human donor in good health. The J gene is TRBJ1-1, the V gene TRBV12-3 or TRBV12-4; unclear D gene. The sequenced material came from CD4+ T cells from PBMCs. The CDR3 loop reads CASSLGGFRSTEAFF. The CDR3 DNA follows: TGTGCCAGCAGTTTGGGAGGGTTTAGGTCCACTGAAGCTTTCTTT.